Listed below are T cell receptor beta chains from one sample, sequenced in a study of CD8 T cells in ankylosing spondylitis. One entry per CDR3 protein results from TCRdb running MiXCR on the 5' RACE reads. The repertoire holds some 240,000 distinct CDR3 sequences, with 7.3% as singletons. Sequencing was performed on blood, either unsorted or a sorted T cell fraction (not recorded which). These TCRs come from a male donor with ankylosing spondylitis. Each CDR3 is given with its conserved first and last residue. A D gene is named only where the DNA matches it firmly. Size is omitted from some rows. Given values are once, few, many or a class for expanded clones.

D gene: TRBD1; V gene: TRBV20-1; clone size: many; J gene: TRBJ1-6; CDR3 DNA: TGCAGTGCTAGAGATTTGGCAGGGGGAAATTCACCCCTCCACTTT; CDR3 protein: CSARDLAGGNSPLHF
D gene: -; V gene: TRBV27; clone size: many; J gene: TRBJ1-2; CDR3 DNA: TGTGCCAGCAGTTTATCTGGCCGGATCAATGGCTACACCTTC; CDR3 protein: CASSLSGRINGYTF
D gene: -; V gene: TRBV27; clone size: -; J gene: TRBJ2-1; CDR3 DNA: TGTGCCAGCAAACCCAGCGGTCCCTACAATGAGCAGTTCTTC; CDR3 protein: CASKPSGPYNEQFF
D gene: -; V gene: TRBV27; clone size: few; J gene: TRBJ2-2; CDR3 DNA: TGTGCCACCAAGATAATAGAGCACACCGGGGAGCTGTTTTTT; CDR3 protein: CATKIIEHTGELFF
D gene: TRBD2; V gene: TRBV5-5; clone size: many; J gene: TRBJ2-5; CDR3 DNA: TGTGCCAGCAGCTTATTAGCGGGAGTGGCAGAGACCCAGTACTTC; CDR3 protein: CASSLLAGVAETQYF
D gene: TRBD2; V gene: TRBV3-1; clone size: many; J gene: TRBJ2-3; CDR3 DNA: TGTGCCAGCAGCCTTCAGGGACTAGCGGTAACAGATACGCAGTATTTT; CDR3 protein: CASSLQGLAVTDTQYF
D gene: -; V gene: TRBV20-1; clone size: many; J gene: TRBJ1-1; CDR3 DNA: TGCAGTGCTAGAGATTACCTCCAAGCTTTCTTT; CDR3 protein: CSARDYLQAFF
D gene: -; V gene: TRBV20-1; clone size: -; J gene: TRBJ2-7; CDR3 DNA: TGCAGTGCTCGCCCCTCGGAGGGCTCCTACGAGCAGTACTTC; CDR3 protein: CSARPSEGSYEQYF
D gene: TRBD2; V gene: TRBV11-2; clone size: -; J gene: TRBJ2-1; CDR3 DNA: TGTGCCAGCAGCTTAGACCCGGGAGGGGGCTACAATGAGCAGTTCTTC; CDR3 protein: CASSLDPGGGYNEQFF
D gene: -; V gene: TRBV6-2/TRBV6-3; clone size: -; J gene: TRBJ1-1; CDR3 DNA: TGTGCCAGCAGACCCCTCAGAAGCCCCGGGCGTGAAGCTTTCTTT; CDR3 protein: CASRPLRSPGREAFF